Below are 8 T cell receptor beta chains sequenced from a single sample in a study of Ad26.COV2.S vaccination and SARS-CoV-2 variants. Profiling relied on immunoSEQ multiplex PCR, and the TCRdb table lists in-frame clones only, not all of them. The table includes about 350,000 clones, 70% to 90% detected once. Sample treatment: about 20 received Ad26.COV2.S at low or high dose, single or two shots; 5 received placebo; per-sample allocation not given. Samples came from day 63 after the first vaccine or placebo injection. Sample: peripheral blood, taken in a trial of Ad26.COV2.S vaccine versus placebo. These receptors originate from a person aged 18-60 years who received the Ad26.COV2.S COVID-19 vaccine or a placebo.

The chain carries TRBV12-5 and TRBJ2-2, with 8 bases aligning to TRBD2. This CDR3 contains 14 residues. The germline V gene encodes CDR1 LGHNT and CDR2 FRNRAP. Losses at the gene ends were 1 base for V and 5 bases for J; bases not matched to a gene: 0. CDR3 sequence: CASGLASGTGELFF. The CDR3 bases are TGTGCTAGTGGTTTGGCTAGCGGGACCGGGGAGCTGTTTTTT.

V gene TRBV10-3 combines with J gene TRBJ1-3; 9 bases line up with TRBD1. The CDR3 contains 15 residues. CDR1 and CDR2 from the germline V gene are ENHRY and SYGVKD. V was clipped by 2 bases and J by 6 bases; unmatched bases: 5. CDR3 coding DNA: TGTGCCATCAGTGAGGGACAGGGGCGAATAAACACCATATATTTT. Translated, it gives CAISEGQGRINTIYF.

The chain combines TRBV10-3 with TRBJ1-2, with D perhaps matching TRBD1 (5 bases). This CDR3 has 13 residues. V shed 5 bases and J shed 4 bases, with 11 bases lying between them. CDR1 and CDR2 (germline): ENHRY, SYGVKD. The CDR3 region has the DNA TGTGCCATCAGTACGACAGATCCCTATGGCTACACCTTC. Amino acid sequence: CAISTTDPYGYTF.

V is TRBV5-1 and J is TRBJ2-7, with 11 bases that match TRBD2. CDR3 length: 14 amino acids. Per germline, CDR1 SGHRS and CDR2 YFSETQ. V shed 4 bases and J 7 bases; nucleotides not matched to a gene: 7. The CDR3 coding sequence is TGCGCCAGCAGCAAGGGACTAGCGGCGCGAGAGCAGTACTTC. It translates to CASSKGLAAREQYF.

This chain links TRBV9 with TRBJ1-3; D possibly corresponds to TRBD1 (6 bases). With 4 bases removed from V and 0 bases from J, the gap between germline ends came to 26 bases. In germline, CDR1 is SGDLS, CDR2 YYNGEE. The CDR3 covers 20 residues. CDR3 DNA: TGTGCCAGCAGCTCTCGGGAGAGGGGGATTTCCCTCGACTCTGGAAACACCATATATTTT. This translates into CASSSRERGISLDSGNTIYF.

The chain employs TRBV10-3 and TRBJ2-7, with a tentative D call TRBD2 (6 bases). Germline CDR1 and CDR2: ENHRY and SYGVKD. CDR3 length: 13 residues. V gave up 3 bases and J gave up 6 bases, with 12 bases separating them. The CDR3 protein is CAISDRQEGEQYF. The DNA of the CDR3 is TGTGCCATCAGTGACCGGCAGGAGGGCGAGCAGTACTTC.

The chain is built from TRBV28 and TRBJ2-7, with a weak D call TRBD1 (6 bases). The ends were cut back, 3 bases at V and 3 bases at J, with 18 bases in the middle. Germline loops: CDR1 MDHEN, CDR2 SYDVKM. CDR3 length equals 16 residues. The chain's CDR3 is CASSFTGHFPIYEQYF. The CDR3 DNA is TGTGCCAGCAGTTTCACGGGACACTTCCCGATCTACGAGCAGTACTTC.

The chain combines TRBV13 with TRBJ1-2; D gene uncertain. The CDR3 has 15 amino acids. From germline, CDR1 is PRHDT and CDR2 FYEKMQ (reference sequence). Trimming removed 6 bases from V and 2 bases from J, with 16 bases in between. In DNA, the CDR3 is TGTGCCAGCAGGCTAGCCCCGGACGGAAACTATGGCTACACCTTC. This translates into CASRLAPDGNYGYTF.